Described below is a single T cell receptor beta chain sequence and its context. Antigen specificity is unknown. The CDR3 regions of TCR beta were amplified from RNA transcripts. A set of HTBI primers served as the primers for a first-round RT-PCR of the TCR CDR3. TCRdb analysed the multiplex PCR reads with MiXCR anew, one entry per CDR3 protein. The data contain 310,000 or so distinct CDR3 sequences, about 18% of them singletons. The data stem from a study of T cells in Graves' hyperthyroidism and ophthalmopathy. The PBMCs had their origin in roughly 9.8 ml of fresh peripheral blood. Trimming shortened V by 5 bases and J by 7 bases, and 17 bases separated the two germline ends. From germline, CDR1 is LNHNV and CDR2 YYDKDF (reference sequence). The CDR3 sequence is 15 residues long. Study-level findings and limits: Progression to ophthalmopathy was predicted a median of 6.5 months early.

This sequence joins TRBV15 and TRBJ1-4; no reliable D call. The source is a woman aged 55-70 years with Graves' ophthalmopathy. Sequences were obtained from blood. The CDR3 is CATSVSGRPSEKLFF. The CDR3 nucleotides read TGTGCCACCAGCGTTTCGGGCAGGCCTAGTGAAAAACTGTTTTTT.